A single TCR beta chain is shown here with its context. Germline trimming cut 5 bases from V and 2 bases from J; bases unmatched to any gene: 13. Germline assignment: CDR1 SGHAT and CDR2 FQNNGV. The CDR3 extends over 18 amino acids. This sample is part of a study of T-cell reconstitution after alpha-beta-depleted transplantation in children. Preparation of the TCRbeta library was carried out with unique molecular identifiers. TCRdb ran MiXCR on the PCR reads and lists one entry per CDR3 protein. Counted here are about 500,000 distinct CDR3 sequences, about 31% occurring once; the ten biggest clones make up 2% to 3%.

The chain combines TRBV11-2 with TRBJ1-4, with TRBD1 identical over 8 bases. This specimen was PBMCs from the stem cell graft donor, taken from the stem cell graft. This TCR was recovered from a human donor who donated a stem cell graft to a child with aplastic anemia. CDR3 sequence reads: CASSHNGSRGPTNEKLFF. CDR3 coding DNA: TGTGCCAGCAGCCATAACGGGAGCAGGGGGCCGACTAATGAAAAACTGTTTTTT.